This T cell receptor beta chain emerged from a study of blood T cell repertoires in COVID-19. Study-level background: Nucleic acid was either cDNA or gDNA, and it came from T cells, B-cell-depleted T cells, or PBMCs.

CDR1 and CDR2 from the germline V gene are MGHRA and YSYEKL. The CDR3 has 16 residues. The V and J ends lost 1 base and 2 bases respectively, with 14 bases between them. Authors' analysis steps: Nucleated cell number was recorded as an estimate derived from reference gene primer amplification. This table comes from immunoSEQ multiplex PCR, and its TCRdb copy is limited to in-frame clones, with some not included. Clone size and V and J calls were adopted from that table, with D and trimming inferred from the DNA. This table holds around 150,000 clones, 79% found once. The rearrangement joins TRBV4-1 to TRBJ1-2, with D perhaps TRBD1 (6 bases). The sample comprised peripheral blood. The clonotype was recovered from a middle-aged man with active or convalescent COVID-19. The CDR3 DNA reads TGCGCCAGCAGCCAAGTTACCCCAGGGGAAAACTATGGCTACACCTTC. This gives the protein CASSQVTPGENYGYTF.